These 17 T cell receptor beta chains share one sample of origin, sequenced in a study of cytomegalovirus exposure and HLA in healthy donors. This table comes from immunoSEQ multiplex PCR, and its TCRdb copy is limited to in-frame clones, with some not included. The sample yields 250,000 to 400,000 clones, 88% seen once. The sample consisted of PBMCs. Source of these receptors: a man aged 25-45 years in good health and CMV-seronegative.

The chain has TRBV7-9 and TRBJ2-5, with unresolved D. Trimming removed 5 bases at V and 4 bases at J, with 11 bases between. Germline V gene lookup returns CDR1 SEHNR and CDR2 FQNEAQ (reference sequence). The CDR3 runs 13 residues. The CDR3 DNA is TGTGCCAGCAGCCGCGCCGGCGGAGAGACCCAGTACTTC. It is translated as CASSRAGGETQYF.

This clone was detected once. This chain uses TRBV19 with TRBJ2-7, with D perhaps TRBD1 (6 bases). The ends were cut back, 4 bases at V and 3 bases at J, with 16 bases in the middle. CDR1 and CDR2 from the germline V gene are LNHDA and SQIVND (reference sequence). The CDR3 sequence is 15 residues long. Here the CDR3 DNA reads TGTGCCAGTAGTAAAAGACAGGCTCTCGACTACGAGCAGTACTTC. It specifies CASSKRQALDYEQYF. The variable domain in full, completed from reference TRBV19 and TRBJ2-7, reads DGGITQSPKYLFRKEGQNVTLSCEQNLNHDAMYWYRQDPGQGLRLIYYSQIVNDFQKGDIAEGYSVSREKKESFPLTVTSAQKNPTAFYLCASSKRQALDYEQYFGPGTRLTVT.

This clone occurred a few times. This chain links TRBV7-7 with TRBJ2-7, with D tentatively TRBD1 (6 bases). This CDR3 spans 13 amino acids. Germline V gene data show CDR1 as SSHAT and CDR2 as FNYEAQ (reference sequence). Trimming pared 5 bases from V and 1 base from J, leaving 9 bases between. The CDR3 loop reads CASSNGQSYEQYF. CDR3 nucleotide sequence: TGTGCCAGCAGCAACGGACAGTCCTACGAGCAGTACTTC.

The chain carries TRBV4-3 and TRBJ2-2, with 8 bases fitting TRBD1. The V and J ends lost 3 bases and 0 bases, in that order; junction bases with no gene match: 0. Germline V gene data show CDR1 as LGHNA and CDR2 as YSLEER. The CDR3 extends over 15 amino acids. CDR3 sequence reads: CASSQDRANTGELFF. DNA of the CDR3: TGCGCCAGCAGCCAGGACAGGGCGAACACCGGGGAGCTGTTTTTT.

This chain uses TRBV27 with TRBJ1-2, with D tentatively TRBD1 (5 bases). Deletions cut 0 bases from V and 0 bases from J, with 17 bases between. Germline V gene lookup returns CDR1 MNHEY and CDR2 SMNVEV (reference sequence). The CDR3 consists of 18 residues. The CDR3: CASSLSARGVLANYGYTF. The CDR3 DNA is TGTGCCAGCAGTTTATCCGCCCGGGGGGTCCTGGCTAACTATGGCTACACCTTC.

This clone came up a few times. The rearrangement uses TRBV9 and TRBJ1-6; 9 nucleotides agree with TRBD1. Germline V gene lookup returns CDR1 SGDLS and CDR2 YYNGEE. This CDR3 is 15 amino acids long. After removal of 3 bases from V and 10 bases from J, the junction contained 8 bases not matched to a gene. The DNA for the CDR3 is TGTGCCAGCAGCGAGGGACAGGGAAGAGGCTCACCCCTCCACTTT. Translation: CASSEGQGRGSPLHF.

The CDR3: CASSLDLGYEQYF. CDR3 coding DNA: TGTGCCAGCAGCTTAGATCTCGGCTACGAGCAGTACTTC. The rearrangement uses TRBV7-2 and TRBJ2-7; no definite D call. This CDR3 comprises 13 residues. With 1 base removed from V and 3 bases from J, the gap between germline ends came to 7 bases. Germline CDR1 and CDR2: SGHTA and FQGNSA. Looking up the rest from reference TRBV7-2 and TRBJ2-7 gives the full variable domain: GAGVSQSPSNKVTEKGKDVELRCDPISGHTALYWYRQSLGQGLEFLIYFQGNSAPDKSGLPSDRFSAERTGGSVSTLTIQRTQQEDSAVYLCASSLDLGYEQYFGPGTRLTVT.

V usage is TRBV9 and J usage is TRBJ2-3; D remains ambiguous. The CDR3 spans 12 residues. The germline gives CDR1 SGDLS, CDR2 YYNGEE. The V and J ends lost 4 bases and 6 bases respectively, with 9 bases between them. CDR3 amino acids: CASSPLPDTQYF. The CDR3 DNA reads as TGTGCCAGCAGCCCCCTCCCGGATACGCAGTATTTT. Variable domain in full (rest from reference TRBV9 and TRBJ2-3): DSGVTQTPKHLITATGQRVTLRCSPRSGDLSVYWYQQSLDQGLQFLIQYYNGEERAKGNILERFSAQQFPDLHSELNLSSLELGDSALYFCASSPLPDTQYFGPGTRLTVL.

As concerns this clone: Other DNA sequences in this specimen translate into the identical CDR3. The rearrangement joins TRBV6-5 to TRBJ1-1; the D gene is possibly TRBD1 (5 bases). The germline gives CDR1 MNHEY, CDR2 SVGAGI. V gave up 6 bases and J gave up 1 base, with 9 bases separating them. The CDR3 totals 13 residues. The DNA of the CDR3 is TGTGCCAGCAGCCTTGGACAGAACACTGAAGCTTTCTTT. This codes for CASSLGQNTEAFF.

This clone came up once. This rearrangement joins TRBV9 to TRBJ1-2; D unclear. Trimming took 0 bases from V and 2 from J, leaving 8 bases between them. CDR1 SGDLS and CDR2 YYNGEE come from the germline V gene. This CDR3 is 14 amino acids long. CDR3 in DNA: TGTGCCAGCAGCGTAGTTGAGGGAAACTATGGCTACACCTTC. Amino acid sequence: CASSVVEGNYGYTF.

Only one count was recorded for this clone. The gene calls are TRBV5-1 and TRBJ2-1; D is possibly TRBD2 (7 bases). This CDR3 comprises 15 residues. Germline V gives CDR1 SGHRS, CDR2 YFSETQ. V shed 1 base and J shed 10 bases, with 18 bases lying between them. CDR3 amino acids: CASSLSLAGAGEQFF. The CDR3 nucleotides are TGCGCCAGCAGCTTGTCTCTCGCGGGGGCGGGGGAGCAGTTCTTC.

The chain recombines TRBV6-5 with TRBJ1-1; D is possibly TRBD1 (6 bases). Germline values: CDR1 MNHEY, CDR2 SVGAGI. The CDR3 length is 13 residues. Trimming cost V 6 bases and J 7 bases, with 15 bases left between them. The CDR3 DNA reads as TGTGCCAGCAGCCCCACAGGGTGGCGTGAAGCTTTCTTT. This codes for CASSPTGWREAFF.

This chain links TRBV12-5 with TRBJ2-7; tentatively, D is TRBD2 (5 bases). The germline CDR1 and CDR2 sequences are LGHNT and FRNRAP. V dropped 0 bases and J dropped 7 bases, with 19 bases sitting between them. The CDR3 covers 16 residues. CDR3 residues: CASGLVLGPNVGEQYF. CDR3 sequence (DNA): TGTGCTAGTGGTTTGGTACTAGGACCCAACGTTGGGGAGCAGTACTTC.

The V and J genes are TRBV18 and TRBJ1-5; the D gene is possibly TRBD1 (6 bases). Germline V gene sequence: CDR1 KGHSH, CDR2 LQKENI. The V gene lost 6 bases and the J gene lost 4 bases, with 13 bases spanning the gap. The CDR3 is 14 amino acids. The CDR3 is CASSAGASNQPQHF. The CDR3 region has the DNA TGTGCCAGCTCCGCAGGGGCGTCTAATCAGCCCCAGCATTTT.

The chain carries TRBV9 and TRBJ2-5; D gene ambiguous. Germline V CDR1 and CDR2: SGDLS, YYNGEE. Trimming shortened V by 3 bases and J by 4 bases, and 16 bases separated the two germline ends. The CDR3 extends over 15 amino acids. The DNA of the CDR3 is TGTGCCAGCAGCGCCCTCGGTAGCCTCGGAGAGACCCAGTACTTC. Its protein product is CASSALGSLGETQYF.

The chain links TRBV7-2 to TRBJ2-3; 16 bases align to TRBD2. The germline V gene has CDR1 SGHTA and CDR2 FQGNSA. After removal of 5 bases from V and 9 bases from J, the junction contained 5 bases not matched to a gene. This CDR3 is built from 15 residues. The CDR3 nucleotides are TGTGCCAGCAGCCGGGGACTAGCGGGGGGGCAAACGCAGTATTTT. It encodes CASSRGLAGGQTQYF.

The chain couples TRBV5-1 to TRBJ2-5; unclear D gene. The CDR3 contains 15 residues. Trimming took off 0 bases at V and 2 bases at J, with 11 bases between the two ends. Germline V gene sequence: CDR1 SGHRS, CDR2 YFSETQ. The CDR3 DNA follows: TGCGCCAGCAGCTTGGTAGCTCCAACTCAAGAGACCCAGTACTTC. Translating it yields CASSLVAPTQETQYF.